Below, one TCR beta chain is given with its context. The entry originates in a study of blood T cell repertoires in COVID-19. The overall study: Some COVID-19 samples were acute and others convalescent; all came from the United States, Italy and Spain. T cells, B-cell-depleted T cells, or PBMCs provided the cDNA or gDNA that served as material.

CDR3 length: 14 amino acids. V lost 10 bases to trimming and J lost 2 bases, with 17 bases between them. The germline CDR1 and CDR2 sequences are ENHRY and SYGVKD. Study processing details: Reference gene primers were amplified, and this amplification served to estimate nucleated cell counts. Assay: immunoSEQ multiplex PCR; the TCRdb copy retains only in-frame clones and omits some. D and trimming come from the DNA, and the V and J calls and clone size come from that table. This table has fewer than 200,000 clones, 80% to 90% appearing once. Sequences were obtained from peripheral blood. The clonotype comes from a man between 18 and 29 years old who had recovered from COVID-19. The rearrangement joins TRBV10-3 to TRBJ2-5; a weak D match, TRBD1 (5 bases). The CDR3 DNA reads as TGTGCCACATGGCCAGGGAAGGGGCAAGAGACCCAGTACTTC. Translating it yields CATWPGKGQETQYF.